This TCR beta chain is drawn from a study of T cells in Graves' hyperthyroidism and ophthalmopathy. The J segment lost 0 bases and the V segment lost 8 bases, leaving 14 bases of the junction unmatched. The germline gives CDR1 DFQATT, CDR2 SNEGSKA (reference sequence). This CDR3 comprises 18 residues. Uncontrolled infection, other autoimmune disease, pregnancy and lactation each barred patients from inclusion. TCR beta CDR3 region amplification was performed from RNA transcripts. RT-PCR in the first round (using the HTBI primer set) targeted the TCR CDR3. TCRdb fed the multiplex PCR reads into MiXCR, producing one record per CDR3 protein. The repertoire has a few hundred thousand distinct CDR3 sequences, around 46% of them found once; the top ten carry roughly 8.2%.

The TCR sequence derives from a woman between 18 and 30 years old with Graves' hyperthyroidism. The chain joins TRBV20-1 to TRBJ2-7; TRBD2 aligns across 15 bases. Specimen: peripheral blood or thyroid tissue (not recorded which). The CDR3 coding sequence is TGCAGTTACGGTCTCGGGACTAGCGGGAGGCTGCCCTCCTACGAGCAGTACTTC. Translation gives CSYGLGTSGRLPSYEQYF.